This TCR beta chain appears in the sequencing data of a study of shared clonotypes between healthy human individuals. Repertoires were generated with immunoSEQ multiplex PCR, while TCRdb's copy carries only in-frame clones and drops some. This table holds 550,000 to 850,000 clones, around 70% found once. This clone has a count of ten or more. Germline assignment: CDR1 SGHAT and CDR2 FQNNGV. The V end was cut by 5 bases, the J end by 4 bases, with 17 bases between. The length of the CDR3 is 15 residues. The chain couples TRBV11-2 to TRBJ1-1; D possibly corresponds to TRBD1 (6 bases). This sequence originates from a woman younger than 45 in good health. The sequenced material came from memory CD4+ T cells sorted from blood. Described subset: CD45RA-negative fraction. This chain's CDR3 is CASSGGHQGSTEAFF. Here the CDR3 DNA reads TGTGCCAGCAGCGGGGGACACCAGGGGAGCACTGAAGCTTTCTTT.